These T cell receptor beta chains were read from a single sample in a study of blood T cell repertoires in COVID-19. The assay was immunoSEQ multiplex PCR, and TCRdb's table has in-frame clones only and misses some. The table includes 150,000 or so clones, roughly 77% detected once. Sequenced sample: peripheral blood. The receptor source for this set is a human donor in a cohort sampled during active COVID-19. CDR3s include the opening cysteine and the closing phenylalanine or tryptophan. The D gene is left open where the match is weak. Clone size is shown for a subset of rows, as once, few, many or a class of expanded clone.

>NA|TRBJ2-3|TRBV11-3|TRBD2
TGTGCCAGCAGCTTAGGGACTAGCGGGGGGGCCCCGACAGATACGCAGTATTTT
CASSLGTSGGAPTDTQYF
>NA|TRBJ1-1|TRBV7-2|NA
TGTGCCAGCAGCCCAGAGGGCATGAACACTGAAGCTTTCTTT
CASSPEGMNTEAFF
>NA|TRBJ1-5|TRBV2|NA
TGTGCCAGCAGACAGGCAAATCAGCCCCAGCATTTT
CASRQANQPQHF
>NA|TRBJ2-3|TRBV27|NA
TGTGCCAGCTCGGAGGTTTACACAGATACGCAGTATTTT
CASSEVYTDTQYF
>NA|TRBJ2-5|TRBV10-1|TRBD2
TGCGCCAGCAGTGAGTCGACGGCGGGGGGCCAAGAGACCCAGTACTTC
CASSESTAGGQETQYF
>NA|TRBJ2-3|TRBV24-1|NA
TGTGCCACCAGTGACCGTACTAGTCGCAGAGATACGCAGTATTTT
CATSDRTSRRDTQYF
>NA|TRBJ2-6|TRBV27|NA
TGTGCCAGCAGTTTATCTAACTCTGGGGCCAACGTCCTGACTTTC
CASSLSNSGANVLTF
>NA|TRBJ1-2|TRBV19|TRBD1
TGTGCCAGTAGTGGAAATTCCGGGACAGGGGTCTATGGCTACACCTTC
CASSGNSGTGVYGYTF
>NA|TRBJ1-1|TRBV10-3|TRBD1
TGTGCCATCAGTCCCGGGACAGGGGTAACTGAAGCTTTCTTT
CAISPGTGVTEAFF
>NA|TRBJ2-7|TRBV7-2|NA
TGTGCCAGCAGCGGTATCGATAGCGTAGGCGAGCAGTACTTC
CASSGIDSVGEQYF
>NA|TRBJ1-1|TRBV7-9|NA
TGTGCCAGCAGCCTCGGGACATCCACTGAAGCTTTCTTT
CASSLGTSTEAFF
>NA|TRBJ1-2|TRBV7-2|NA
TGTGCCAGCAGCTTAGCGAGTGGTCCGACCTTC
CASSLASGPTF
>NA|TRBJ1-1|TRBV11-2|NA
TGTGCCAGCAGCTTACCAGGGATAAACACTGAAGCTTTCTTT
CASSLPGINTEAFF
>once|TRBJ2-1|TRBV19|NA
TGTGCCAGCAGAAGGGACTCGGATGCGTGGGTGGATGAGCAGTTCTTC
CASRRDSDAWVDEQFF
>NA|TRBJ1-1|TRBV9|NA
TGTGCCAGCAGCGTAAGCGGGGTGAACACTGAAGCTTTCTTT
CASSVSGVNTEAFF
>few|TRBJ2-1|TRBV7-7|TRBD1
TGTGCTAGCAGCCCCGGGACAGGGGTTTACAATGAGCAGTTCTTC
CASSPGTGVYNEQFF
>NA|TRBJ2-5|TRBV2|NA
TGTGCCAGCAGTTCTGGAACCGGGAATCGAGGGGAGACCCAGTACTTC
CASSSGTGNRGETQYF
>NA|TRBJ1-1|TRBV28|TRBD1
TGTGCCAGCAGCCAACAGGGGAATGAAGCTTTCTTT
CASSQQGNEAFF
>NA|TRBJ2-4|TRBV6-1|NA
TGTGCCAGCAGTGACCGGGGAGCCAAAAACATTCAGTACTTC
CASSDRGAKNIQYF
>NA|TRBJ1-5|TRBV2|NA
TGTGCCAGCATCGAGGGGGACAATCAGCCCCAGCATTTT
CASIEGDNQPQHF
>NA|TRBJ2-1|TRBV2|NA
TGTGCCAGCAGTGAATCCATTGAGCAGTTCTTC
CASSESIEQFF
>NA|TRBJ2-1|TRBV9|TRBD2
TGTGCCAGCAGCGCGCCCGGGACTAGCGGGTACCCCTACAATGAGCAGTTCTTC
CASSAPGTSGYPYNEQFF
>NA|TRBJ2-4|TRBV5-5|NA
TGTGCCAGCAGCTTGGGCGGGGAAAACATTCAGTACTTC
CASSLGGENIQYF
>NA|TRBJ2-3|TRBV10-3|NA
TGTGCCATCAGGGCCTCACCCCCAGATACGCAGTATTTT
CAIRASPPDTQYF
>NA|TRBJ2-7|TRBV5-1|TRBD1
TGCGCCAGCAGCTTGGCTGGGACAGGGGGCGCCCACTACGAGCAGTACTTC
CASSLAGTGGAHYEQYF
>few|TRBJ1-2|TRBV29-1|NA
TGCAGCGTCAAGACAGACGTCTATGGCTACACCTTC
CSVKTDVYGYTF
>NA|TRBJ2-1|TRBV7-2|TRBD1
TGTGCCAGCAGCTCCTGGACTGGACAGGGGGCGTCCGAGTTCTTC
CASSSWTGQGASEFF
>few|TRBJ1-2|TRBV11-2|NA
TGTGCCAGCAGCTTAGAAACCGGTAACTATGGCTACACCTTC
CASSLETGNYGYTF
>once|TRBJ2-3|TRBV21-1|NA
TGTGCCAGAAAGACGGGTGATACGCAGTATTTT
CARKTGDTQYF
>NA|TRBJ1-1|TRBV6-2/TRBV6-3|NA
TGTGCCAGCAGTTACGTGGCTAGGACTGAAGCTTTCTTT
CASSYVARTEAFF
>NA|TRBJ2-2|TRBV5-1|NA
TGCGCCAGCAATCAGGGGAACACCGGGGAGCTGTTTTTT
CASNQGNTGELFF
>few|TRBJ2-1|TRBV7-9|TRBD2
TGTGCCAGCAGCTGGCGTAGCTCGCGGGAGAGTTCCTACAATGAGCAGTTCTTC
CASSWRSSRESSYNEQFF
>NA|TRBJ1-1|TRBV24-1|NA
TGTGCCACCAGTTCTTACACTGAAGCTTTCTTT
CATSSYTEAFF
>NA|TRBJ2-3|TRBV7-3|TRBD2
TGTGCCAGCAGCCCCGGGACTAGCGGCTCCACAGATACGCAGTATTTT
CASSPGTSGSTDTQYF
>NA|TRBJ1-1|TRBV3-1/TRBV3-2|NA
TGTGCCAGCAGCTCCAGTGTGAACACTGAAGCTTTCTTT
CASSSSVNTEAFF
>NA|TRBJ2-1|TRBV4-3|TRBD2
TGCGCCAGCAGCCAATATAGCGGGGGGGCCAATGAGCAGTTCTTC
CASSQYSGGANEQFF
>NA|TRBJ2-2|TRBV5-4|TRBD1
TGTGCCAGCAGCTACGGACAGGGTAGCACCGGGGAGCTGTTTTTT
CASSYGQGSTGELFF
>NA|TRBJ1-1|TRBV30|NA
TGTGCCTGGACCCGTAGCCGGCGTATGAACACTGAAGCTTTCTTT
CAWTRSRRMNTEAFF
>few|TRBJ2-1|TRBV7-9|NA
TGTGCCAGCACCGAGGACTGGAACAATGAGCAGTTCTTC
CASTEDWNNEQFF
>NA|TRBJ1-1|TRBV7-9|NA
TGTGCCAGCAGCCTTGATACGAGGAACACTGAAGCTTTCTTT
CASSLDTRNTEAFF
>NA|TRBJ2-1|TRBV19|TRBD2
TGTGCCAGTAGCCAAGCGGGGGGGAGGGATGAGCAGTTCTTC
CASSQAGGRDEQFF
>NA|TRBJ2-7|TRBV14|NA
TGTGCCAGCAGCCAAGAGCTGCTCAGGGGTCACGAGCAGTACTTC
CASSQELLRGHEQYF
>NA|TRBJ2-7|TRBV19|TRBD1
TGTGCCAGTAGTATCGGACAGGGGTCTTTTTACGAGCAGTACTTC
CASSIGQGSFYEQYF
>many|TRBJ1-3|TRBV3-1/TRBV3-2|NA
TGTGCCAGCAGCCCTGACAGGCTAGATGGAAACACCATATATTTT
CASSPDRLDGNTIYF
>NA|TRBJ2-1|TRBV27|TRBD2
TGTGCCAGCAGTGGGGGACTAGCGGGAGGTTACAATGAGCAGTTCTTC
CASSGGLAGGYNEQFF
>NA|TRBJ1-1|TRBV6-2/TRBV6-3|NA
TGTGCCAGCAGTTGGTCCCGTGGGGGGGTTGGTCTGAACACTGAAGCTTTCTTT
CASSWSRGGVGLNTEAFF
>NA|TRBJ2-1|TRBV14|TRBD2
TGTGCCAGCAGCCGCTGGGGCGGGGGCAATGAGCAGTTCTTC
CASSRWGGGNEQFF
>NA|TRBJ2-5|TRBV11-2|NA
TGTGCCAGCAGCTTGACAGGCTTCCAAGAGACCCAGTACTTC
CASSLTGFQETQYF
>NA|TRBJ1-5|TRBV19|TRBD1
TGTGCCAGCCGGTGGGACAGGGGAAATCAGCCCCAGCATTTT
CASRWDRGNQPQHF
>NA|TRBJ2-3|TRBV7-9|TRBD2
TGTGCCAGCAGCTTAACACTAGCGGGGACATCAGATACGCAGTATTTT
CASSLTLAGTSDTQYF
>NA|TRBJ2-2|TRBV7-9|NA
TGTGCCAGCAGCTTCCCAATTGGGGAGCTGTTTTTT
CASSFPIGELFF
>NA|TRBJ1-6|TRBV11-2|NA
TGTGCCAGCAGCTTAGATCGGTTTTATTCACCCCTCCACTTT
CASSLDRFYSPLHF
>NA|TRBJ2-7|TRBV6-5|TRBD1
TGTGCCAGCAGTTACTCGGGACAGGGCCCCTACGAGCAGTACTTC
CASSYSGQGPYEQYF
>NA|TRBJ1-2|TRBV19|NA
TGTGCCAGTAGAGGGGACACGAACTATGGCTACACCTTC
CASRGDTNYGYTF
>NA|TRBJ2-3|TRBV5-6|NA
TGTGCCAGCAGCTTGTCGAGCACAGATACGCAGTATTTT
CASSLSSTDTQYF
>NA|TRBJ1-5|TRBV10-3|TRBD1
TGTGCCATCAGCTCCGACAGGGCAGTCTTCCAGCCCCAGCATTTT
CAISSDRAVFQPQHF
>NA|TRBJ2-2|TRBV9|NA
TGTGCCAGCAGCGTTTCGGACACCGGGGAGCTGTTTTTT
CASSVSDTGELFF
>NA|TRBJ2-7|TRBV10-2|TRBD2
TGCGCCAGCAGAACCGGGACTAGCGGGTACGAGCAGTACTTC
CASRTGTSGYEQYF
>few|TRBJ2-7|TRBV29-1|NA
TGCAGCGTTGATGGGGGAGGACGCGAGCAGTACTTC
CSVDGGGREQYF